This T cell receptor beta chain was profiled in a study of Ad26.COV2.S vaccination and SARS-CoV-2 variants. Of note for this clone: Other DNA sequences from this sample encode an identical CDR3 as well.

This table comes from immunoSEQ multiplex PCR, and its TCRdb copy is limited to in-frame clones, with some not included. The repertoire consists of approximately 420,000 clones, with around 85% occurring once and the leading ten covering roughly 3.2%. Documented treatment: roughly 20 received Ad26.COV2.S at low or high dose, single or two shots; about 5 received placebo; per-sample allocation not given. The investigators took samples on day 63 after the first vaccine or placebo injection. This receptor was taken from a person aged 18-65 years who received the Ad26.COV2.S COVID-19 vaccine or a placebo. The sample was peripheral blood, taken in a trial of Ad26.COV2.S vaccine versus placebo.

DNA for the CDR3: TGCGCCAGCAGCTTGGGCGGCACCGGGGAGCTGTTTTTT. Residues: CASSLGGTGELFF. The chain joins TRBV5-1 to TRBJ2-2; D uncertain. Germline V CDR1 and CDR2: SGHRS, YFSETQ. Trimming left V 0 bases short and J 4 bases short, with 4 bases between. There are 13 residues in the CDR3.